These 30 T cell receptor beta chains came from one sample sequenced in a study of cytotoxic CD8 clonotypes in ibrutinib-treated CLL. Assay: immunoSEQ multiplex PCR; the TCRdb copy retains only in-frame clones and omits some. This sample carries roughly 330,000 clones, 67% of them seen once, and the ten largest clones take around 6.5%. The sequencing used PBMCs, collected after 36 months of ibrutinib treatment. The receptors were sampled from a human donor with chronic lymphocytic leukemia.

On this clone: Distinct nucleotide sequences in the sample also encode this CDR3. The chain uses TRBV11-2 and TRBJ2-7, with D tentatively TRBD1 (6 bases). Germline values: CDR1 SGHAT, CDR2 FQNNGV. The CDR3 spans 12 residues. V lost 5 bases and J 3 bases, leaving 8 bases between the germline ends. The CDR3 protein is CASSTTGYEQYF. The CDR3 region has the DNA TGTGCCAGCAGCACGACAGGCTACGAGCAGTACTTC.

CDR3 residues: CASSANSGAKETQYF. In DNA form, the CDR3 reads TGTGCCAGCAGCGCCAATAGCGGGGCCAAAGAGACCCAGTACTTC. V is TRBV9 and J is TRBJ2-5; TRBD2 matches 8 bases. The J segment lost 3 bases and the V segment lost 3 bases, leaving 7 bases of the junction unmatched. The CDR3 totals 15 residues. Germline loops: CDR1 SGDLS, CDR2 YYNGEE.

Details on this clone: This same CDR3 is encoded by further DNA sequences in the sample. The chain is built from TRBV6-1 and TRBJ2-3; D is unclear. Between the trimmed V and J ends, which lost 0 bases and 0 bases, there was a span of 1 base. This CDR3 is built from 13 residues. The germline gives CDR1 MNHNS, CDR2 SASEGT. CDR3 sequence (DNA): TGTGCCAGCAGTGAAGCCAGCACAGATACGCAGTATTTT. Its protein is CASSEASTDTQYF.

This chain uses TRBV14 with TRBJ2-7; D gene unclear. V lost 4 bases, J lost 3 bases, and 10 bases lay in between. The length of the CDR3 is 13 residues. CDR1 is SGHDN and CDR2 is FVKESK in the germline V gene. CDR3 DNA: TGTGCCAGCAGCCCTAACGTGGGCTACGAGCAGTACTTC. Its protein product is CASSPNVGYEQYF. Together with reference TRBV14 and TRBJ2-7, the CDR3 gives the full variable domain: EAGVTQFPSHSVIEKGQTVTLRCDPISGHDNLYWYRRVMGKEIKFLLHFVKESKQDESGMPNNRFLAERTGGTYSTLKVQPAELEDSGVYFCASSPNVGYEQYFGPGTRLTVT.

There are a few counts of this clone. The chain couples TRBV5-1 to TRBJ1-6, with 7 bases that match TRBD1. This CDR3 is built from 14 residues. Germline trimming cut 0 bases from V and 7 bases from J; bases unmatched to any gene: 1. Germline V gives CDR1 SGHRS, CDR2 YFSETQ. The CDR3 DNA is TGCGCCAGCAGCTTGGAAGGGGGCAATTCACCCCTCCACTTT. It encodes CASSLEGGNSPLHF. The full variable domain, completed using reference TRBV5-1 and TRBJ1-6, is KAGVTQTPRYLIKTRGQQVTLSCSPISGHRSVSWYQQTPGQGLQFLFEYFSETQRNKGNFPGRFSGRQFSNSRSEMNVSTLELGDSALYLCASSLEGGNSPLHFGNGTRLTVT.

This clone was recorded a few times. CDR3: CASSQESAYSNQPQHF. CDR3 nucleotide sequence: TGCGCCAGCAGCCAAGAGTCAGCTTATAGCAATCAGCCCCAGCATTTT. The chain is built from TRBV4-1 and TRBJ1-5; D ambiguous. Germline V gene data show CDR1 as MGHRA and CDR2 as YSYEKL. With 0 bases removed from V and 0 bases from J, the gap between germline ends came to 9 bases. The CDR3 contains 16 residues.

The chain employs TRBV15 and TRBJ2-5, with unresolved D. The CDR3 runs to 14 residues. Germline V lookup: CDR1 LNHNV, CDR2 YYDKDF (reference sequence). The V end lost 1 base, the J end lost 1 base, and 7 bases lay between the germline ends. CDR3 residues: CATSRGTAQETQYF. The CDR3 nucleotides are TGTGCCACCAGCAGAGGGACCGCCCAAGAGACCCAGTACTTC.

With respect to this clone: A junction end diverges from the germline sequence, so it may reflect a read error. The gene calls are TRBV18 and TRBJ2-1; 9 nucleotides match TRBD2. Germline CDR1 and CDR2: KGHSH and LQKENI. This CDR3 has 17 residues. CDR3 in DNA: TGTGCCAGCTCACCAATTGGCGGGGGGGCAAATTACAATGTGCAGTTCTTC. It yields the protein CASSPIGGGANYNVQFF.

This chain uses TRBV4-3 with TRBJ2-7, with unresolved D. Germline CDR1 LGHNA, CDR2 YSLEER. The V gene lost 5 bases and the J gene lost 3 bases, with 14 bases spanning the gap. This CDR3 comprises 14 residues. In DNA form, the CDR3 reads TGCGCCAGCAGCTTCCAGGCGTATCTCTACGAGCAGTACTTC. It is translated as CASSFQAYLYEQYF.

This clone occurred a few times. The V and J genes are TRBV7-6 and TRBJ2-2; D is uncertain. Trimming left V 3 bases short and J 6 bases short, with 17 bases between. This CDR3 region has 16 residues. From germline, CDR1 is SGHVS and CDR2 FNYEAQ. This chain's CDR3 is CASSFMAISVAGELFF. The CDR3 DNA sequence: TGTGCCAGCAGCTTCATGGCTATATCGGTCGCCGGGGAGCTGTTTTTT.

The chain is built from TRBV15 and TRBJ2-7; D possibly uses TRBD1 or TRBD2 (5 bases each). The CDR3 contains 13 residues. Germline V gene lookup returns CDR1 LNHNV and CDR2 YYDKDF (reference sequence). Trimming shortened V by 1 base and J by 6 bases, and 10 bases separated the two germline ends. The CDR3 protein is CATSRGDVSEQYF. CDR3 in DNA: TGTGCCACCAGCAGAGGGGACGTGAGCGAGCAGTACTTC. The full variable domain, in which reference TRBV15 and TRBJ2-7 provide the parts outside the CDR3, is DAMVIQNPRYQVTQFGKPVTLSCSQTLNHNVMYWYQQKSSQAPKLLFHYYDKDFNNEADTPDNFQSRRPNTSFCFLDIRSPGLGDTAMYLCATSRGDVSEQYFGPGTRLTVT.

The CDR3 coding sequence is TGTGCCAGCAGCGCTACCCTCCCAGGGGAGCAGTTCTTC. It yields the protein CASSATLPGEQFF. V usage is TRBV7-7 and J usage is TRBJ2-1, with D tentatively TRBD1 (5 bases). This CDR3 is 13 amino acids long. Trimming cost V 5 bases and J 10 bases, with 15 bases left between them. Germline V CDR1 and CDR2: SSHAT, FNYEAQ (reference sequence).

The V call is TRBV7-6, the J call TRBJ2-7; D possibly corresponds to TRBD2 (6 bases). Trimming removed 2 bases from V and 2 bases from J, with 16 bases in between. In germline, CDR1 is SGHVS, CDR2 FNYEAQ. The CDR3 is 16 amino acids. The CDR3: CASSLQSQRATYEQYF. The CDR3 DNA reads as TGTGCCAGCAGCTTACAAAGTCAGCGGGCCACCTACGAGCAGTACTTC.

This CDR3 reads CASGLASRETQYF. CDR3 DNA: TGCGCCAGCGGATTGGCTAGTCGGGAGACCCAGTACTTC. J is TRBJ2-5 and V is TRBV10-2; D is ambiguous. Trimming removed 8 bases from V and 5 bases from J, with 15 bases in between. The CDR3 has 13 amino acids. The germline CDR1 and CDR2 sequences are WSHSY and SAAADI.

This sequence joins TRBV2 and TRBJ2-7; D gene ambiguous. This CDR3 is built from 12 residues. Germline-derived CDR1 and CDR2 are SNHLY and FYNNEI. Trimming removed 9 bases from V and 2 bases from J, with 11 bases in between. The CDR3 bases are TGTGCCAGTAAAACAGCAGCCTACGAGCAGTACTTC. Translation gives CASKTAAYEQYF.

The chain carries TRBV9 and TRBJ1-2; perhaps TRBD1 as D (5 bases). This CDR3 is 14 amino acids long. In germline, CDR1 is SGDLS, CDR2 YYNGEE. Trimming took off 3 bases at V and 4 bases at J, with 13 bases between the two ends. CDR3 protein: CASSAALGGYGYTF. CDR3 DNA sequence: TGTGCCAGCAGCGCCGCCCTGGGGGGCTATGGCTACACCTTC.

The V and J genes are TRBV27 and TRBJ2-7; D perhaps matches TRBD1 (5 bases). Germline V gene data show CDR1 as MNHEY and CDR2 as SMNVEV (reference sequence). V lost 0 bases and J lost 5, with 11 bases in between. The CDR3 contains 14 residues. CDR3 nucleotide sequence: TGTGCCAGCAGTTTATCAGGGGCTTTTGACGAGCAGTACTTC. Residues: CASSLSGAFDEQYF.

The V gene is TRBV2, the J gene TRBJ1-3, with TRBD1 matching 7 bases. Looked up from germline, CDR1 is SNHLY and CDR2 is FYNNEI. J gave up 2 bases and V 8 bases, and 6 bases lay outside the gene matches. This CDR3 has 14 amino acids. The CDR3 sequence is CASATGSAGNTIYF. The CDR3 region has the DNA TGTGCCAGCGCGACAGGGTCGGCTGGAAACACCATATATTTT. Full variable domain (remainder filled in from reference TRBV2 and TRBJ1-3): EPEVTQTPSHQVTQMGQEVILRCVPISNHLYFYWYRQILGQKVEFLVSFYNNEISEKSEIFDDQFSVERPDGSNFTLKIRSTKLEDSAMYFCASATGSAGNTIYFGEGSWLTVV.

V usage is TRBV29-1 and J usage is TRBJ1-1; TRBD1 matches 8 bases. Trimming cost V 1 base and J 5 bases; bases outside gene matches: 9. The CDR3 contains 15 residues. Germline CDR1 is SQVTM and CDR2 is ANQGSEA. The CDR3 sequence: CSVEVWTGSGTEAFF. As DNA, the CDR3 is TGCAGCGTTGAAGTCTGGACAGGGTCCGGGACTGAAGCTTTCTTT. The whole variable domain, remainder taken from reference TRBV29-1 and TRBJ1-1, is SAVISQKPSRDICQRGTSLTIQCQVDSQVTMMFWYRQQPGQSLTLIATANQGSEATYESGFVIDKFPISRPNLTFSTLTVSNMSPEDSSIYLCSVEVWTGSGTEAFFGQGTRLTVV.

J is TRBJ2-7 and V is TRBV12-5, with 8 positions matching TRBD1. This CDR3 is 17 amino acids long. With V trimmed by 1 base and J by 1 base, 9 bases remained unmatched. Germline CDR1 reads LGHNT; CDR2 reads FRNRAP. The CDR3 spells CASGLGVRGTGSYEQYF. The CDR3 DNA reads TGTGCTAGTGGTTTGGGAGTAAGGGGGACAGGTTCCTACGAGCAGTACTTC. The full variable domain, in which reference TRBV12-5 and TRBJ2-7 provide the parts outside the CDR3, is DARVTQTPRHKVTEMGQEVTMRCQPILGHNTVFWYRQTMMQGLELLAYFRNRAPLDDSGMPKDRFSAEMPDATLATLKIQPSEPRDSAVYFCASGLGVRGTGSYEQYFGPGTRLTVT.

This clone was seen only once. The chain combines TRBV6-4 with TRBJ2-7, with D tentatively TRBD1 or TRBD2 (5 bases each). Germline lookup yields CDR1 MRHNA and CDR2 SNTAGT. Trimming removed 8 bases at V and 5 bases at J, with 16 bases between. The CDR3 covers 13 residues. This CDR3 reads CASLGANGDEQYF. Written as DNA, the CDR3 is TGTGCCAGCCTCGGGGCAAATGGGGACGAGCAGTACTTC.

The V gene is TRBV20-1, the J gene TRBJ1-2, with D hard to call. Germline CDR1 reads DFQATT; CDR2 reads SNEGSKA (reference sequence). Trimming shortened V by 6 bases and J by 7 bases, and 12 bases separated the two germline ends. This CDR3 contains 11 residues. The CDR3 DNA is TGCAGTGCCTTGGGCGTAGGTGGCTACACCTTC. Its translation: CSALGVGGYTF.

The chain has TRBV5-1 and TRBJ2-1; perhaps TRBD2 as D (6 bases). Looked up from germline, CDR1 is SGHRS and CDR2 is YFSETQ. Between the trimmed V and J ends, which lost 0 bases and 3 bases, there was a span of 10 bases. This CDR3 has 15 residues. The CDR3, as DNA: TGCGCCAGCAGCTTGGACGGGGGAGTCTACAATGAGCAGTTCTTC. Translating gives CASSLDGGVYNEQFF.

The chain links TRBV20-1 to TRBJ1-5, with TRBD1 matching over 9 bases. There are 11 residues in the CDR3. The germline V gene encodes CDR1 DFQATT and CDR2 SNEGSKA (reference sequence). Here the CDR3 reads CRGTGTQAQHF. The CDR3 DNA is TGCAGAGGGACAGGGACGCAAGCCCAGCATTTT.

The J gene is TRBJ2-3, the V gene TRBV5-1, with D hard to call. This CDR3 has 16 amino acids. V was shortened by 4 bases and J by 2 bases, with 17 bases between the two germline ends. Germline loops: CDR1 SGHRS, CDR2 YFSETQ. The CDR3 coding sequence is TGCGCCAGCAGCCCGACTTCTAAGGGCCCCACAGATACGCAGTATTTT. Amino acid sequence: CASSPTSKGPTDTQYF.

This chain uses TRBV11-2 with TRBJ2-2, with D perhaps being TRBD1 or TRBD2 (5 bases each). V lost 4 bases, J lost 4 bases, and 16 bases lay in between. The V gene's germline CDR1 is SGHAT and CDR2 FQNNGV. This CDR3 region has 16 residues. CDR3 residues: CASSSAGQGGTGELFF. CDR3 in DNA: TGTGCCAGCAGCTCCGCGGGCCAGGGCGGCACCGGGGAGCTGTTTTTT. Looking up the rest from reference TRBV11-2 and TRBJ2-2 gives the full variable domain: EAGVAQSPRYKIIEKRQSVAFWCNPISGHATLYWYQQILGQGPKLLIQFQNNGVVDDSQLPKDRFSAERLKGVDSTLKIQPAKLEDSAVYLCASSSAGQGGTGELFFGEGSRLTVL.

The chain links TRBV27 to TRBJ2-7, with no clear D. Trimming left V 4 bases short and J 6 bases short, with 19 bases between. The CDR3 runs to 15 residues. Per germline, CDR1 MNHEY and CDR2 SMNVEV (reference sequence). CDR3 DNA sequence: TGTGCCAGCAGTTCCCCTTCGCGCGGAAGGGTCGAGCAGTACTTC. Its translation: CASSSPSRGRVEQYF.

The CDR3 loop reads CASSRDSYEQYF. For the CDR3, the DNA is TGTGCCAGCAGTCGGGATTCCTACGAGCAGTACTTC. The chain employs TRBV28 and TRBJ2-7; TRBD2 might be the D (5 bases). The germline V gene encodes CDR1 MDHEN and CDR2 SYDVKM. Trimming pared 5 bases from V and 1 base from J, leaving 6 bases between. The CDR3 covers 12 residues.

The chain couples TRBV5-6 to TRBJ2-5, with 12 positions matching TRBD2. Per the germline V gene, CDR1 is SGHDT and CDR2 is YYEEEE. J was trimmed by 10 bases and V by 3 bases; bases with no gene match: 7. The CDR3 loop spans 14 amino acids. The CDR3 nucleotides are TGTGCCAGCAGCTCCGGGACTAGCGGGCCCAGCCAGTACTTC. Translation gives CASSSGTSGPSQYF. Combining the CDR3 with reference TRBV5-6 and TRBJ2-5 gives the whole variable domain DAGVTQSPTHLIKTRGQQVTLRCSPKSGHDTVSWYQQALGQGPQFIFQYYEEEERQRGNFPDRFSGHQFPNYSSELNVNALLLGDSALYLCASSSGTSGPSQYFGPGTRLLVL.

J is TRBJ1-1 and V is TRBV6-1, with a possible D match to TRBD1 (6 bases). This CDR3 spans 11 amino acids. Germline lookup yields CDR1 MNHNS and CDR2 SASEGT. V was clipped by 7 bases and J by 6 bases, with 9 bases between them. As DNA, the CDR3 is TGTGCCAGCAATCGACAGGCTGAAGCTTTCTTT. Translated, it gives CASNRQAEAFF.